A single sample gave rise to the 27 T cell receptor beta chains below, sequenced in a study of blood T cell repertoires in COVID-19. Repertoires were generated with immunoSEQ multiplex PCR, while TCRdb's copy carries only in-frame clones and drops some. The table shows approximately 160,000 clones, with approximately 81% occurring only once. The sample consisted of peripheral blood. The origin of the receptors is a woman aged 60-75 years with COVID-19, enrolled during active disease.

With regard to this clone: The sample has other DNA sequences that encode this CDR3 too. The chain is built from TRBV7-9 and TRBJ2-1; D remains ambiguous. This CDR3 region has 15 residues. The V and J ends lost 1 base and 0 bases respectively, with 7 bases between them. Per germline, CDR1 SEHNR and CDR2 FQNEAQ (reference sequence). Here the CDR3 reads CASSLDLSSYNEQFF. Written as DNA, the CDR3 is TGTGCCAGCAGCTTAGACCTGAGCTCCTACAATGAGCAGTTCTTC.

The chain carries TRBV12-5 and TRBJ1-5; D unclear. Germline V CDR1 and CDR2: LGHNT, FRNRAP. The CDR3 has 11 amino acids. The V end lost 3 bases, the J end lost 6 bases, and 3 bases lay between the germline ends. CDR3 sequence: CASGFSQPQHF. As DNA, the CDR3 is TGTGCTAGTGGTTTCTCTCAGCCCCAGCATTTT.

This chain connects TRBV6-5 to TRBJ1-5; D uncertain. The CDR3 contains 14 residues. V shed 2 bases and J shed 4 bases, with 9 bases lying between them. Germline CDR1 reads MNHEY; CDR2 reads SVGAGI. The chain's CDR3 is CASSYPEINQPQHF. The CDR3 nucleotides are TGTGCCAGCAGTTACCCAGAAATAAATCAGCCCCAGCATTTT.

The genes are TRBV5-5 and TRBJ2-1; the D is unclear. The V end lost 0 bases, the J end lost 0 bases, and 7 bases lay between the germline ends. Germline V lookup: CDR1 SGHKS, CDR2 YYEKEE (reference sequence). The CDR3 has 15 residues. The CDR3 region is CASSLGRSSYNEQFF. The CDR3 coding sequence is TGTGCCAGCAGCTTGGGGCGGAGCTCCTACAATGAGCAGTTCTTC.

This chain uses TRBV18 with TRBJ2-1; a possible D gene is TRBD1 (7 bases). Germline lookup yields CDR1 KGHSH and CDR2 LQKENI. This CDR3 comprises 15 residues. The V end lost 2 bases, the J end lost 9 bases, and 17 bases lay between the germline ends. CDR3 DNA sequence: TGTGCCAGCTCACCAATAGCGGAAAGGGGGCTTGAGCAGTTCTTC. Translating it yields CASSPIAERGLEQFF.

V gene TRBV6-5 combines with J gene TRBJ1-4; 7 nucleotides agree with TRBD1. The V and J ends lost 5 bases and 8 bases, in that order; junction bases with no gene match: 8. The germline gives CDR1 MNHEY, CDR2 SVGAGI. This CDR3 has 14 amino acids. In nucleotides, the CDR3 is TGTGCCAGCAGTCCGACAGGGATTGCGGAAAAACTGTTTTTT. Its protein is CASSPTGIAEKLFF.

This chain connects TRBV6-5 to TRBJ2-2; TRBD2 aligns across 8 bases. The ends lost 6 bases at V and 4 bases at J; junction bases unmatched: 7. Germline V gene lookup returns CDR1 MNHEY and CDR2 SVGAGI. The CDR3 runs to 15 residues. CDR3 sequence: CASRLDGRGTGELFF. CDR3 DNA: TGTGCCAGCAGACTAGACGGGAGGGGCACCGGGGAGCTGTTTTTT.

This chain uses TRBV9 with TRBJ1-2; D is unresolved. Looked up from germline, CDR1 is SGDLS and CDR2 is YYNGEE. The CDR3 runs to 13 residues. V was trimmed by 0 bases and J by 6 bases, leaving 9 bases between them. The CDR3 region has the DNA TGTGCCAGCAGCGTAGTTTCGGGTAATGGCTACACCTTC. Its protein is CASSVVSGNGYTF.

V and J are TRBV6-6 and TRBJ2-7, with D perhaps matching TRBD1 (6 bases). CDR1 and CDR2 (germline): MNHNY, SVGAGI (reference sequence). The CDR3 runs to 14 residues. Trimming shortened V by 2 bases and J by 1 base, and 9 bases separated the two germline ends. The CDR3 here is CASSYGQSSYEQYF. CDR3 DNA sequence: TGTGCCAGCAGTTACGGACAGAGTTCCTACGAGCAGTACTTC.

The J gene is TRBJ1-6, the V gene TRBV18; 8 bases map to TRBD1. In germline, CDR1 is KGHSH, CDR2 LQKENI. The J segment lost 6 bases and the V segment lost 3 bases, leaving 4 bases of the junction unmatched. The CDR3 sequence is 15 residues long. DNA for the CDR3: TGTGCCAGCTCACCGGACAGGGCGAGTAATTCACCCCTCCACTTT. Translating gives CASSPDRASNSPLHF.

V usage is TRBV9 and J usage is TRBJ1-1; TRBD1 might be the D (6 bases). The CDR3 extends over 15 amino acids. V was clipped by 5 bases and J by 4 bases, with 18 bases between them. The germline V gene has CDR1 SGDLS and CDR2 YYNGEE. The CDR3 DNA sequence: TGTGCCAGCAGGGCTTCCAGGGGCGAGGGCACTGAAGCTTTCTTT. Translation: CASRASRGEGTEAFF.

This chain uses TRBV12-3 or TRBV12-4 with TRBJ2-1; D may be TRBD2 (6 bases). CDR3 length equals 11 residues. Trimming took off 3 bases at V and 9 bases at J, with 6 bases between the two ends. The CDR3 DNA is TGTGCCAGCAGTTTCGGGGGTGAGCAGTTCTTC. It encodes CASSFGGEQFF.

V usage is TRBV7-9 and J usage is TRBJ2-7, with D possibly being TRBD1 (5 bases). The CDR3 covers 11 residues. The germline V gene has CDR1 SEHNR and CDR2 FQNEAQ (reference sequence). The V gene lost 6 bases and the J gene lost 6 bases, with 9 bases spanning the gap. CDR3 loop: CASSIQVEQYF. Here the CDR3 DNA reads TGTGCCAGCAGTATACAGGTCGAGCAGTACTTC.

This clone was seen only once. The V call is TRBV3-1 (or the pseudogene TRBV3-2), the J call TRBJ2-4; maybe TRBD1 (6 bases). Looked up from germline, CDR1 is LGHDT and CDR2 is YNNKEL (reference sequence). The length of the CDR3 is 16 residues. V was cut by 0 bases and J by 5 bases, with 14 bases left in between. The CDR3 loop is CASSQEWGRTQNIQYF. DNA for the CDR3: TGTGCCAGCAGCCAAGAGTGGGGGCGCACTCAAAACATTCAGTACTTC.

The rearrangement joins TRBV10-3 to TRBJ1-2; tentatively, D is TRBD1 (5 bases). The length of the CDR3 is 15 residues. Germline-derived CDR1 and CDR2 are ENHRY and SYGVKD. The V end lost 0 bases, the J end lost 4 bases, and 12 bases lay between the germline ends. The CDR3 nucleotides are TGTGCCATCAGTGAGTCGGAGGGGCCCGGCTATGGCTACACCTTC. This sequence encodes CAISESEGPGYGYTF.

V and J are TRBV29-1 and TRBJ2-7; D not resolved. This CDR3 has 9 amino acids. Germline CDR1 SQVTM, CDR2 ANQGSEA. CDR3 sequence: CSVEKSHQV. The CDR3 region has the DNA TGCAGCGTTGAAAAGTCCCACCAGGTC.

V usage is TRBV5-6 and J usage is TRBJ2-3; tentatively, D is TRBD2 (5 bases). Per the germline V gene, CDR1 is SGHDT and CDR2 is YYEEEE. V lost 3 bases, J lost 4 bases, and 9 bases lay in between. There are 13 residues in the CDR3. In nucleotides, the CDR3 is TGTGCCAGCAGCTGGACGGGGTCAGATACGCAGTATTTT. Protein product: CASSWTGSDTQYF.

The chain employs TRBV6-5 and TRBJ1-2, with TRBD1 matching over 8 bases. The V gene's germline CDR1 is MNHEY and CDR2 SVGAGI. Trimming removed 4 bases from V and 8 bases from J; junction bases left unmatched: 6. This CDR3 contains 13 residues. The CDR3: CASSLDRVGGYTF. CDR3 in DNA: TGTGCCAGCAGTTTGGACAGGGTGGGAGGCTACACCTTC.

V and J are TRBV15 and TRBJ1-2; no clear D gene. Germline V gene sequence: CDR1 LNHNV, CDR2 YYDKDF (reference sequence). There are 13 residues in the CDR3. The ends were cut back, 0 bases at V and 5 bases at J, with 7 bases in the middle. In DNA, the CDR3 is TGTGCCACCAGCAGAGATCGGGGTTATGGCTACACCTTC. Translation gives CATSRDRGYGYTF.

The chain uses TRBV30 and TRBJ1-1, with D unresolved. Looked up from germline, CDR1 is GTSNPN and CDR2 is SVGIG (reference sequence). The V and J ends lost 1 base and 0 bases respectively, with 6 bases between them. The CDR3 totals 13 residues. CDR3 nucleotides: TGTGCCTGGAGTGCGGGGTTGAACACTGAAGCTTTCTTT. Encoded protein: CAWSAGLNTEAFF.

This sequence joins TRBV30 and TRBJ1-1, with no clear D. CDR1 is GTSNPN and CDR2 is SVGIG in the germline V gene (reference sequence). V was trimmed by 3 bases and J by 6 bases, leaving 8 bases between them. The CDR3 runs 11 residues. CDR3 region: CAWRYTAEAFF. The CDR3 DNA follows: TGTGCCTGGAGGTACACAGCTGAAGCTTTCTTT. Looking up the rest from reference TRBV30 and TRBJ1-1 gives the full variable domain: SQTIHQWPATLVQPVGSPLSLECTVEGTSNPNLYWYRQAAGRGLQLLFYSVGIGQISSEVPQNLSASRPQDRQFILSSKKLLLSDSGFYLCAWRYTAEAFFGQGTRLTVV.

The rearrangement uses TRBV6-5 and TRBJ1-3; D is possibly TRBD1 (6 bases). CDR1 MNHEY and CDR2 SVGAGI come from the germline V gene. The CDR3 has 15 amino acids. Trimming removed 0 bases at V and 3 bases at J, with 9 bases between. Written as DNA, the CDR3 is TGTGCCAGCAGTTACTCCACAGGGAGTGGAAACACCATATATTTT. Protein product: CASSYSTGSGNTIYF.

This chain uses TRBV5-1 with TRBJ2-2; TRBD1 is a possible D gene (7 bases). The V and J ends lost 1 base and 0 bases respectively, with 19 bases between them. Germline CDR1 is SGHRS and CDR2 is YFSETQ. The CDR3 runs 19 residues. The CDR3 reads CASSLKGGGGTTNTGELFF. CDR3 nucleotides: TGCGCCAGCAGCTTGAAAGGAGGGGGCGGGACAACGAACACCGGGGAGCTGTTTTTT.

The CDR3 sequence is CASSLDRPNSPLHF. CDR3 DNA sequence: TGTGCCAGCAGCTTGGACAGACCTAATTCACCCCTCCACTTT. The rearrangement uses TRBV5-5 and TRBJ1-6; D is ambiguous. The CDR3 length is 14 residues. V dropped 0 bases and J dropped 6 bases, with 7 bases sitting between them. Germline V gene sequence: CDR1 SGHKS, CDR2 YYEKEE (reference sequence).

V gene TRBV7-9 combines with J gene TRBJ2-3, with 10 bases lining up with TRBD1. Losses at the gene ends were 5 bases for V and 2 bases for J; bases not matched to a gene: 10. This CDR3 is 17 amino acids long. CDR1 SEHNR and CDR2 FQNEAQ come from the germline V gene (reference sequence). The CDR3 sequence is CASSHLGGTGVTDTQYF. The DNA of the CDR3 is TGTGCCAGCAGCCACCTTGGTGGGACAGGGGTCACAGATACGCAGTATTTT.

J is TRBJ1-5 and V is TRBV20-1; 11 positions agree with TRBD1. Germline V gene data show CDR1 as DFQATT and CDR2 as SNEGSKA (reference sequence). Trimming took 3 bases from V and 5 from J; bases not matched to a gene: 6. CDR3 size: 15 residues. CDR3 in amino acids: CSASLRTGGDQPQHF. The CDR3, as DNA: TGCAGTGCTAGTCTCCGGACAGGGGGCGATCAGCCCCAGCATTTT.

The genes are TRBV20-1 and TRBJ1-1, with D possibly TRBD1 on 5 matching bases. Germline V gene data show CDR1 as DFQATT and CDR2 as SNEGSKA (reference sequence). This CDR3 is built from 11 residues. Trimming took off 2 bases at V and 6 bases at J, with 7 bases between the two ends. The chain's CDR3 is CSARMGPEAFF. The CDR3 DNA is TGCAGTGCTAGAATGGGGCCTGAAGCTTTCTTT.